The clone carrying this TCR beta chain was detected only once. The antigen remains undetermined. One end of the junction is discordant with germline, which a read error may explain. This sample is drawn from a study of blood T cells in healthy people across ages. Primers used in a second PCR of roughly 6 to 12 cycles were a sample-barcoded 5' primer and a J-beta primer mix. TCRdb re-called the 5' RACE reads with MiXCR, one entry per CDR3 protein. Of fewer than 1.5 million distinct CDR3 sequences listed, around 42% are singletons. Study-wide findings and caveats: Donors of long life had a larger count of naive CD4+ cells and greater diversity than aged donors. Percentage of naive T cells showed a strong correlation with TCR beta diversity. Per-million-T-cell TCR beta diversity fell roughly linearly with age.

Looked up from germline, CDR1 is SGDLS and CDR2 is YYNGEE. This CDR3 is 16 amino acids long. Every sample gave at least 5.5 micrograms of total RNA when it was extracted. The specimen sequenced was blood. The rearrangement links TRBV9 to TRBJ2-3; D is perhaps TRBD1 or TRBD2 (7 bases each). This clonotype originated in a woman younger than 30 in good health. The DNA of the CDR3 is TGTGCCAGCAGCCCAGGGGGGGGGGGTGGCACAGATGCGCAGTATTTT. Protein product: CASSPGGGGGTDAQYF.